Presented here are 8 T cell receptor beta chains from one specimen sequenced in a study of blood T cell repertoires in COVID-19. Produced via immunoSEQ multiplex PCR; TCRdb's table is partial and in-frame only. Among 35,000 to 40,000 clones, just under 85% were seen once, and the ten largest hold roughly 5%. Sequenced: peripheral blood. These receptors were taken from a man aged 50-59 years with active COVID-19.

V usage is TRBV7-2 and J usage is TRBJ1-4; D is perhaps TRBD1 (5 bases). CDR1 and CDR2 (germline): SGHTA, FQGNSA. CDR3 length: 14 residues. The V end lost 5 bases, the J end lost 4 bases, and 11 bases lay between the germline ends. CDR3 in DNA: TGTGCCAGCAGCCAGGGTTCGGGTAATGAAAAACTGTTTTTT. It encodes CASSQGSGNEKLFF.

The chain couples TRBV6-4 to TRBJ2-1, with 10 bases aligning to TRBD1. This CDR3 is 14 amino acids long. Germline V CDR1 and CDR2: MRHNA, SNTAGT. V lost 6 bases, J lost 3 bases, and 2 bases stayed unmatched. This CDR3 is CASSWTGGYNEQFF. The CDR3 DNA follows: TGTGCCAGCAGCTGGACAGGGGGCTACAATGAGCAGTTCTTC.

V usage is TRBV18 and J usage is TRBJ2-1; D is perhaps TRBD2 (6 bases). CDR1 and CDR2 from the germline V gene are KGHSH and LQKENI. The CDR3 loop spans 16 amino acids. V was pared by 6 bases and J by 0 bases, with 15 bases between. CDR3 loop: CASSLGTPSSYNEQFF. CDR3 sequence (DNA): TGTGCCAGCTCCCTAGGGACTCCCAGCTCCTACAATGAGCAGTTCTTC. Filled out from reference TRBV18 and TRBJ2-1, the complete variable domain reads NAGVMQNPRHLVRRRGQEARLRCSPMKGHSHVYWYRQLPEEGLKFMVYLQKENIIDESGMPKERFSAEFPKEGPSILRIQQVVRGDSAAYFCASSLGTPSSYNEQFFGPGTRLTVL.

This chain uses TRBV9 with TRBJ2-3; D is uncertain. Germline values: CDR1 SGDLS, CDR2 YYNGEE. The CDR3 spans 14 residues. V lost 1 base and J 6 bases, leaving 12 bases between the germline ends. This CDR3 is CASSVPHTMDTQYF. The CDR3 DNA is TGTGCCAGCAGCGTACCCCACACAATGGATACGCAGTATTTT.

This clone was counted between two and nine times. This sequence joins TRBV2 and TRBJ1-4, with 9 bases lining up with TRBD1. The trim removed 3 bases at V and 4 bases at J, leaving 3 bases unmatched. This CDR3 has 15 amino acids. Per germline, CDR1 SNHLY and CDR2 FYNNEI. The CDR3 region has the DNA TGTGCCAGCAGTGATTGGACAGGGGATAATGAAAAACTGTTTTTT. Protein product: CASSDWTGDNEKLFF.

The CDR3: CASSKARTGGAYNEQFF. CDR3 nucleotides: TGTGCCAGCAGCAAAGCCCGGACAGGGGGCGCATACAATGAGCAGTTCTTC. The chain joins TRBV21-1 to TRBJ2-1; the table names TRBD1, a call not compared with the DNA. TRBV21-1 is a listed pseudogene. This CDR3 region has 17 residues.

In its sample, this clone was seen a few times. The chain recombines TRBV10-3 with TRBJ2-5; D is perhaps TRBD2 (6 bases). V was cut by 3 bases and J by 2 bases, with 10 bases left in between. Germline CDR1 and CDR2: ENHRY and SYGVKD. This CDR3 contains 14 residues. In DNA form, the CDR3 reads TGTGCCATCAGTGATTGGGGGGATCAAGAGACCCAGTACTTC. This translates into CAISDWGDQETQYF.

V usage is TRBV11-3 and J usage is TRBJ2-1; D uncertain. This CDR3 is 14 amino acids long. Trimming shortened V by 5 bases and J by 0 bases, and 8 bases separated the two germline ends. From germline, CDR1 is SGHNT and CDR2 YENEEA. The CDR3 DNA follows: TGTGCCAGCAGCCCTAGGAGCTCCTACAATGAGCAGTTCTTC. It yields the protein CASSPRSSYNEQFF.